These 27 T cell receptor beta chains came from one sample sequenced in a study of T cells after yellow fever vaccination. TCRdb ran MiXCR on the 5' RACE reads and lists one entry per CDR3 protein. Found here are 300,000 or so distinct CDR3 sequences, 10% to 15% of them singletons; the top ten hold around 0.49%. Material: CD4+ T cells sorted from PBMCs, obtained 45 days after the yellow fever booster vaccination. Receptor source: a young man who received the YFV17D yellow fever vaccine.

The chain links TRBV12-3 or TRBV12-4 to TRBJ2-5, with D tentatively TRBD1 (6 bases). The CDR3 consists of 13 residues. V lost 5 bases and J lost 4, with 11 bases in between. The DNA for the CDR3 is TGTGCCAGCAGTGCAGGGGTCAGAGAGACCCAGTACTTC. Its translation: CASSAGVRETQYF.

In this sample, this clonotype turned up a few times. The chain combines TRBV18 with TRBJ1-4; D is uncertain. From germline, CDR1 is KGHSH and CDR2 LQKENI. V lost 4 bases, J lost 3 bases, and 9 bases lay in between. CDR3 size: 14 residues. CDR3 sequence: CASSQRQPNEKLFF. The CDR3, as DNA: TGTGCCAGCTCACAACGACAACCTAATGAAAAACTGTTTTTT.

The chain is built from TRBV6-2 or TRBV6-3 and TRBJ2-1, with D unresolved. This CDR3 region has 13 residues. Germline V lookup: CDR1 MNHEY, CDR2 SVGEGT. With 8 bases removed from V and 0 bases from J, the gap between germline ends came to 8 bases. CDR3 residues: CASCLSSYNEQFF. The CDR3 DNA sequence: TGTGCCAGCTGTCTGAGCTCCTACAATGAGCAGTTCTTC.

This clonotype was seen only a few times. The chain is built from TRBV6-1 and TRBJ1-2; no clear D gene. The CDR3 sequence is 18 residues long. Germline loops: CDR1 MNHNS, CDR2 SASEGT. Trimming left V 8 bases short and J 1 base short, with 26 bases between. This CDR3 reads CASHDGISAPYDNYGYTF. The CDR3 region has the DNA TGTGCCAGCCACGACGGAATCTCAGCCCCGTATGATAACTATGGCTACACCTTC.

This clonotype has just a few counts. This rearrangement joins TRBV5-4 to TRBJ2-1; 9 bases match TRBD2. From germline, CDR1 is SGHNT and CDR2 YYREEE (reference sequence). The V gene end was trimmed by 4 bases and the J gene end by 5 bases; junction bases not matched to a gene: 16. The CDR3 is 18 residues long. CDR3 in DNA: TGTGCCAGCAGCATTGGGGGGGCCCCGACTAGCGGTAACAATGAGCAGTTCTTC. It is translated as CASSIGGAPTSGNNEQFF.

Only a few counts were recorded for this clonotype. This chain connects TRBV28 to TRBJ2-4; no reliable D call. Germline CDR1 is MDHEN and CDR2 is SYDVKM. The CDR3 loop spans 14 amino acids. V lost 8 bases and J 2 bases, leaving 13 bases between the germline ends. The DNA of the CDR3 is TGTGCCAGCGGCCAGGACCCTACCAAAAACATTCAGTACTTC. It specifies CASGQDPTKNIQYF.

This sequence joins TRBV10-3 and TRBJ2-7; TRBD1 matches 7 bases. CDR3 length: 13 amino acids. CDR1 and CDR2 (germline): ENHRY, SYGVKD. The junction had 8 bases not matched to a gene; V was cut back by 6 bases and J by 6 bases. The CDR3 region has the DNA TGTGCCATCAGGATGACAGGGACGGGCGAGCAGTACTTC. This translates into CAIRMTGTGEQYF.

This clonotype was seen ten or more times. The J gene is TRBJ2-5, the V gene TRBV29-1; either TRBD1 or TRBD2 may fit D (6 bases each). Per the germline V gene, CDR1 is SQVTM and CDR2 is ANQGSEA. The V end lost 6 bases, the J end lost 7 bases, and 18 bases lay between the germline ends. There are 13 residues in the CDR3. The CDR3 sequence: CSVLPGAAGTQYF. In nucleotides, the CDR3 is TGCAGCGTCTTGCCGGGGGCGGCTGGGACCCAGTACTTC.

The gene calls are TRBV6-1 and TRBJ1-1; D unclear. Germline lookup yields CDR1 MNHNS and CDR2 SASEGT. V was cut by 8 bases and J by 1 base, with 14 bases left in between. This CDR3 is 14 amino acids long. Here the CDR3 DNA reads TGTGCCAGCGCAAACAGACACGCGAACACTGAAGCTTTCTTT. It translates to CASANRHANTEAFF.

This clonotype was picked up a small number of times. CDR3 sequence reads: CSVELAGKTYEQYF. The DNA of the CDR3 is TGCAGCGTCGAACTAGCGGGAAAGACCTACGAGCAGTACTTC. The genes are TRBV29-1 and TRBJ2-7; TRBD2 matches 10 bases. Germline CDR1 and CDR2: SQVTM and ANQGSEA. This CDR3 is 14 amino acids long. V dropped 6 bases and J dropped 2; count of bases not matched to a gene: 7.

This clonotype was seen more than once but under ten times. The V gene is TRBV6-1, the J gene TRBJ1-3; no definite D call. The V end was cut by 6 bases, the J end by 5 bases, with 11 bases between. The CDR3 spans 13 residues. Germline V gene sequence: CDR1 MNHNS, CDR2 SASEGT. CDR3 sequence reads: CASRDGARNTIYF. CDR3 coding DNA: TGTGCCAGCAGGGACGGAGCTCGAAACACCATATATTTT.

The chain couples TRBV5-1 to TRBJ2-2; 8 bases match TRBD1. Looked up from germline, CDR1 is SGHRS and CDR2 is YFSETQ. The CDR3 totals 12 residues. The CDR3 region has the DNA TGCTCCGACAGGGGAAACACCGGGGAGCTGTTTTTT. Translated: CSDRGNTGELFF.

The sample holds a few counts of this clonotype. The chain joins TRBV6-1 to TRBJ2-2, with D possibly TRBD1 on 5 matching bases. Germline CDR1 is MNHNS and CDR2 is SASEGT. Trimming shortened V by 8 bases and J by 2 bases, and 12 bases separated the two germline ends. The CDR3 is 14 amino acids. The CDR3 DNA is TGTGCCAGCCAAAGGACAAAAAACACCGGGGAGCTGTTTTTT. This encodes CASQRTKNTGELFF.

The V and J genes are TRBV4-1 and TRBJ2-2; D call uncertain. Looked up from germline, CDR1 is MGHRA and CDR2 is YSYEKL. This CDR3 contains 15 residues. V lost 0 bases and J 3 bases, leaving 8 bases between the germline ends. The CDR3 sequence is CASSQDSAYTGELFF. CDR3 DNA sequence: TGCGCCAGCAGCCAAGATTCAGCCTACACCGGGGAGCTGTTTTTT.

V and J are TRBV27 and TRBJ1-6; 9 bases match TRBD1. The CDR3 extends over 18 amino acids. Germline V gives CDR1 MNHEY, CDR2 SMNVEV (reference sequence). The V segment lost 5 bases and the J segment 6 bases; nucleotides outside the gene matches: 14. In nucleotides, the CDR3 is TGTGCCAGCAGTGCCGCCTGGGCCCCGGGACAGGGTAATTCACCCCTCCACTTT. Protein: CASSAAWAPGQGNSPLHF.

The V and J genes are TRBV5-1 and TRBJ2-5; 11 bases line up with TRBD2. Germline V gene data show CDR1 as SGHRS and CDR2 as YFSETQ. With 0 bases clipped from V and 5 bases from J, the junction kept 9 bases outside the gene matches. The CDR3 covers 17 residues. CDR3 protein: CASSLEWVAGGLETQYF. The CDR3, as DNA: TGCGCCAGCAGCTTGGAATGGGTAGCGGGAGGGCTGGAGACCCAGTACTTC.

The chain uses TRBV12-3 or TRBV12-4 and TRBJ2-3; TRBD2 aligns across 15 bases. With V trimmed by 11 bases and J by 4 bases, 16 bases remained unmatched. The CDR3 runs to 18 residues. The CDR3 DNA is TGTGCCTTCGGAGGACTAGCGGGAGGGGGGCGGCAACCAGATACGCAGTATTTT. This sequence encodes CAFGGLAGGGRQPDTQYF.

The chain has TRBV3-1 and TRBJ2-5, with D possibly called TRBD1 or TRBD2 (5 bases each). CDR1 is LGHDT and CDR2 is YNNKEL in the germline V gene (reference sequence). The CDR3 consists of 15 residues. V lost 1 base and J 5 bases, leaving 14 bases between the germline ends. As DNA, the CDR3 is TGTGCCAGCAGCCAAGCCGGGACCCGGCTGGAGACCCAGTACTTC. This gives the protein CASSQAGTRLETQYF.

The chain combines TRBV6-1 with TRBJ2-1; a possible D gene is TRBD2 (5 bases). Trimming left V 6 bases short and J 4 bases short, with 19 bases between. The V gene's germline CDR1 is MNHNS and CDR2 SASEGT. CDR3 length: 16 residues. As DNA, the CDR3 is TGTGCCAGCAGGAGCCCTAGCACCACCGAATACAATGAGCAGTTCTTC. This gives the protein CASRSPSTTEYNEQFF.

The chain is built from TRBV12-3 or TRBV12-4 and TRBJ1-3; 9 nucleotides match TRBD1. CDR3 length: 15 residues. With 6 bases clipped from V and 0 bases from J, the junction kept 3 bases outside the gene matches. For the CDR3, the DNA is TGTGCCAGCAGCCCGGACAGGGGCTCTGGAAACACCATATATTTT. Its protein product is CASSPDRGSGNTIYF.

This clonotype was picked up a small number of times. This chain uses TRBV29-1 with TRBJ2-1, with 7 bases identical to TRBD1. Per the germline V gene, CDR1 is SQVTM and CDR2 is ANQGSEA. Trimming took 7 bases from V and 6 from J; bases not matched to a gene: 3. This CDR3 contains 11 residues. CDR3 nucleotides: TGCAGCGGAACAGGGGTCAATGAGCAGTTCTTC. It translates to CSGTGVNEQFF.

This clonotype turned up a few times. This chain connects TRBV20-1 to TRBJ2-1; D is unclear. This CDR3 contains 14 residues. Trimming took 2 bases from V and 0 from J, leaving 8 bases between them. CDR1 and CDR2 (germline): DFQATT, SNEGSKA (reference sequence). DNA of the CDR3: TGCAGTGCTAGATACTGGCGCTCCTACAATGAGCAGTTCTTC. Its protein product is CSARYWRSYNEQFF.

This chain uses TRBV7-2 with TRBJ2-1; the D gene is possibly TRBD2 (6 bases). There are 16 residues in the CDR3. V gave up 6 bases and J gave up 1 base, with 16 bases separating them. In germline, CDR1 is SGHTA, CDR2 FQGNSA. CDR3 protein: CASSPGSSGSYNEQFF. The CDR3 DNA sequence: TGTGCCAGCAGTCCCGGGAGTAGCGGTTCCTACAATGAGCAGTTCTTC.

This rearrangement joins TRBV5-1 to TRBJ2-2; possibly TRBD1 for D (5 bases). This CDR3 has 16 residues. The germline CDR1 and CDR2 sequences are SGHRS and YFSETQ. Trimming pared 2 bases from V and 4 bases from J, leaving 15 bases between. CDR3 bases: TGCGCCAGCAGCTTCGCCTCAGGGTCAGGCACCGGGGAGCTGTTTTTT. Its translation is CASSFASGSGTGELFF.

This clonotype was seen at least ten times. This chain uses TRBV11-3 with TRBJ2-1, with D possibly being TRBD1 (5 bases). The CDR3 sequence is 12 residues long. Germline V gene lookup returns CDR1 SGHNT and CDR2 YENEEA. Trimming took off 1 base at V and 10 bases at J, with 8 bases between the two ends. The DNA for the CDR3 is TGTGCCAGCAGCTTAGGGGGCAGGGAGCAGTTCTTC. Protein sequence: CASSLGGREQFF. Combining the CDR3 with reference TRBV11-3 and TRBJ2-1 gives the whole variable domain EAGVVQSPRYKIIEKKQPVAFWCNPISGHNTLYWYLQNLGQGPELLIRYENEEAVDDSQLPKDRFSAERLKGVDSTLKIQPAELGDSAVYLCASSLGGREQFFGPGTRLTVL.

This clonotype was found a few times. The rearrangement joins TRBV19 to TRBJ2-1; D is possibly TRBD1 or TRBD2 (6 bases each). The CDR3 loop spans 14 amino acids. V was clipped by 9 bases and J by 4 bases, with 16 bases between them. The germline CDR1 and CDR2 sequences are LNHDA and SQIVND (reference sequence). CDR3 loop: CASKQGAGYNEQFF. The CDR3 bases are TGTGCCAGCAAACAGGGCGCGGGGTACAATGAGCAGTTCTTC.

This clonotype was seen repeatedly, ten times or more. This chain links TRBV5-6 with TRBJ2-5, with D hard to call. CDR3 length: 13 amino acids. The germline V gene has CDR1 SGHDT and CDR2 YYEEEE. Trimming removed 0 bases at V and 5 bases at J, with 8 bases between. The CDR3 here is CASSLDSLETQYF. In DNA form, the CDR3 reads TGTGCCAGCAGCTTGGATAGTTTGGAGACCCAGTACTTC. Full variable domain (remainder filled in from reference TRBV5-6 and TRBJ2-5): DAGVTQSPTHLIKTRGQQVTLRCSPKSGHDTVSWYQQALGQGPQFIFQYYEEEERQRGNFPDRFSGHQFPNYSSELNVNALLLGDSALYLCASSLDSLETQYFGPGTRLLVL.